Below are 2 T cell receptor beta chains sequenced from a single sample in a study of early T cells in non-severe SARS-CoV-2 infection. TCRdb processed the 5' RACE reads anew with MiXCR; each CDR3 protein has one entry. The sample carries about 27,000 distinct CDR3 sequences, around 5.5% recorded once. The sequencing input was whole blood. The receptors were sampled from an adult who was a healthcare worker with PCR-confirmed SARS-CoV-2 infection or an uninfected control (not recorded which).

V is TRBV29-1 and J is TRBJ1-3, with D possibly being TRBD1 (5 bases). V was pared by 8 bases and J by 4 bases, with 15 bases between. Germline-derived CDR1 and CDR2 are SQVTM and ANQGSEA. The CDR3 has 13 residues. CDR3 sequence (DNA): TGCAGCACAACATGGGGGAACGGAAACACCATATATTTT. It yields the protein CSTTWGNGNTIYF.

Relative to its sample, this clonotype is medium-sized. This chain connects TRBV9 to TRBJ1-2; no firm D call. Per the germline V gene, CDR1 is SGDLS and CDR2 is YYNGEE. Trimming took off 1 base at V and 0 bases at J, with 16 bases between the two ends. This CDR3 is built from 17 residues. CDR3 sequence (DNA): TGTGCCAGCAGCGTATCGCCCGGCCCGGGGACTAACTATGGCTACACCTTC. Protein product: CASSVSPGPGTNYGYTF.